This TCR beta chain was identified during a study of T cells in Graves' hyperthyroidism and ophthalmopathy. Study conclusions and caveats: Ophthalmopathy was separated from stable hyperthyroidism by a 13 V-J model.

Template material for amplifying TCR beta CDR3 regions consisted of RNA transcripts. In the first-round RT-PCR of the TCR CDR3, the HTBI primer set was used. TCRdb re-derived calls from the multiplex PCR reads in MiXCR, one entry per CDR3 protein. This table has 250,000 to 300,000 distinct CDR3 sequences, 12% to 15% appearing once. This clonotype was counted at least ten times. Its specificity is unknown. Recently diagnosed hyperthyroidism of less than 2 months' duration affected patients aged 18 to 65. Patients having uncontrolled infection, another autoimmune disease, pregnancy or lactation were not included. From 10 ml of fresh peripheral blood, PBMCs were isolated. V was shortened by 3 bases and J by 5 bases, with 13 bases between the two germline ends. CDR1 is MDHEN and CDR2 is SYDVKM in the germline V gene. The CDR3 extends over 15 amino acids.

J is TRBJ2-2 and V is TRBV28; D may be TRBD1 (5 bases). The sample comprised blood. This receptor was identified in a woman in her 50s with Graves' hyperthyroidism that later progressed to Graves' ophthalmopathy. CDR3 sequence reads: CASSFRGRGTGELFF. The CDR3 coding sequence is TGTGCCAGCAGTTTTAGGGGAAGGGGTACCGGGGAGCTGTTTTTT.